This TCR beta chain came from a study of regulatory T cells in long-lasting Graves disease. With iRepertoire HTBI primers and Arm-PCR of CDR3 regions, TCR beta libraries were built. TCRdb reprocessed the multiplex PCR reads with MiXCR, giving one entry per CDR3 protein. The table records 360,000 or so distinct CDR3 sequences, approximately 12% of them present only once. CDR3 length: 17 amino acids. Per germline, CDR1 LGHNA and CDR2 YSLEER. The ends were cut back, 0 bases at V and 0 bases at J, with 12 bases in the middle. Described time point: newly diagnosed GD, antithyroid drugs for less than 3 months. PBMCs were the source of the RNA used for TCR sequencing. This sample was shared with a second study, whose subject was T cells in Graves' hyperthyroidism and ophthalmopathy.

The chain combines TRBV4-3 with TRBJ2-4; perhaps TRBD2 as D (5 bases). This receptor was obtained from a woman aged 18-29 years with Graves disease. Source: peripheral blood mononuclear cells (PBMCs), taken at new diagnosis, from a patient treated with antithyroid drugs. CDR3 nucleotide sequence: TGCGCCAGCAGCCAAGATGCGCGAGGGTTAGCCAAAAACATTCAGTACTTC. Amino acids: CASSQDARGLAKNIQYF.